These T cell receptor beta chains were read from a single sample in a study of T-cell reconstitution after alpha-beta-depleted transplantation in children. One entry per CDR3 protein, called by TCRdb with MiXCR from the PCR reads. The table lists over 450,000 distinct CDR3 sequences, 10% of them singletons. Sequences were derived from PBMCs, sampled before TCRalphabeta/CD19-depleted stem cell transplant. The receptors stem from a child aged 2 to 10 with inherited bone marrow failure, due to receive a stem cell transplant. Each CDR3 is given with its conserved first and last residue. The order of the fields is J gene, V gene, D gene, clone size, CDR3 DNA, CDR3 protein. The D gene is left open where the match is weak. Clone size is not always given. Where it is, it says once, few, many or a class for expanded clones.

J: TRBJ2-3; V: TRBV6-5; D: TRBD2; size: -; DNA: TGTGCCAGCAGTTATCGGGCTAGCGGGAGATCAGATACGCAGTATTTT; CDR3: CASSYRASGRSDTQYF
J: TRBJ2-1; V: TRBV6-5; D: TRBD2; size: many; DNA: TGTGCCACAGACACGGGACTAGCGGGAGGTCCCTTCGGGGATGAGCAGTTCTTC; CDR3: CATDTGLAGGPFGDEQFF
J: TRBJ2-7; V: TRBV28; D: TRBD2; size: many; DNA: TGTGCCAGCAGTTTTGCCGGGACTAGCGCCTCCTACGAGCAGTACTTC; CDR3: CASSFAGTSASYEQYF
J: TRBJ2-7; V: TRBV5-1; D: -; size: many; DNA: TGCGCCAGCAGCCCGGACACCCGGTACGAGCAGTACTTC; CDR3: CASSPDTRYEQYF
J: TRBJ2-7; V: TRBV7-9; D: -; size: many; DNA: TGTGCCAGCAGCCTATCCCTAGCGTCTTCCTACGAGCAGTACTTC; CDR3: CASSLSLASSYEQYF
J: TRBJ1-1; V: TRBV20-1; D: -; size: many; DNA: TGCAGTGCTGCGACGGGGGTAACTGAAGCTTTCTTT; CDR3: CSAATGVTEAFF
J: TRBJ2-1; V: TRBV20-1; D: TRBD1; size: few; DNA: TGCAGTGCCATAAACAGGGGCTCCTCCGACAATGAGCAGTTCTTC; CDR3: CSAINRGSSDNEQFF
J: TRBJ2-7; V: TRBV5-1; D: -; size: many; DNA: TGCGCCAGCAGCTTGTGGGCCGTTCCTGGGCTAGCGAACGAGCAGTACTTC; CDR3: CASSLWAVPGLANEQYF
J: TRBJ2-7; V: TRBV7-2; D: TRBD1; size: many; DNA: TGTGCCAGCAGCGATGCGCGCAGGGGGAGAAACGAGCAGTACTTC; CDR3: CASSDARRGRNEQYF
J: TRBJ2-7; V: TRBV20-1; D: -; size: many; DNA: TGCAGTGCTAGCGATGTCTACGAGCAGTACTTC; CDR3: CSASDVYEQYF
J: TRBJ2-5; V: TRBV20-1; D: TRBD1; size: many; DNA: TGCAGTGCTAACGAGGACAGGGAGTCTCTACCCCAAGAGACCCAGTACTTC; CDR3: CSANEDRESLPQETQYF
J: TRBJ2-3; V: TRBV11-2; D: -; size: few; DNA: TGTGCCAGCAGCTTAGCCAGGGTGGCAGATACGCAGTATTTT; CDR3: CASSLARVADTQYF
J: TRBJ1-1; V: TRBV29-1; D: TRBD1; size: many; DNA: TGCAGCGTTTCGAGACAGGGTAATGAAGCTTTCTTT; CDR3: CSVSRQGNEAFF
J: TRBJ2-4; V: TRBV29-1; D: -; size: many; DNA: TGCAGCGTTGTATCGGGGGAGAAAAACATTCAGTACTTC; CDR3: CSVVSGEKNIQYF
J: TRBJ2-1; V: TRBV7-2; D: TRBD2; size: few; DNA: TGTGCCAGCAGCCCCAGACTAGCGGGAGTCGGGAATGAGCAGTTCTTC; CDR3: CASSPRLAGVGNEQFF
J: TRBJ1-2; V: TRBV12-3/TRBV12-4; D: -; size: many; DNA: TGTGCCAGCAGCCTTGGCAGGGAAGGATATGGCTACACCTTC; CDR3: CASSLGREGYGYTF